This T cell receptor (beta chain) stems from a study of regulatory T cells in long-lasting Graves disease. Overall study findings and caveats: TCR diversity was lower in persistent than newly diagnosed Graves' disease. The number of shared public clonotypes was higher in persistent patients (2,741) than new patients (around 960).

This clonotype has a handful of counts. Its antigen is still unknown. Germline V CDR1 and CDR2: MNHNS, SASEGT. The CDR3 length is 15 residues. V was trimmed by 2 bases and J by 1 base, leaving 10 bases between them. iRepertoire HTBI primers and Arm-PCR of CDR3 regions built TCR beta libraries. TCRdb ran MiXCR on the multiplex PCR reads and lists one entry per CDR3 protein. The table lists approximately 300,000 distinct CDR3 sequences, about a sixth of them singletons. The time point was: newly diagnosed GD, antithyroid drugs for less than 3 months. Making the TCR library involved RNA that had been extracted from PBMCs.

The V gene is TRBV6-1, the J gene TRBJ2-3; D might be TRBD2 (6 bases). This TCR was sampled from a female donor with Graves disease. This material consisted of peripheral blood mononuclear cells (PBMCs), taken at new diagnosis, from a patient treated with antithyroid drugs. CDR3 amino acids: CASSESSVRTDTQYF. The CDR3 DNA follows: TGTGCCAGCAGTGAATCTAGCGTCCGCACAGATACGCAGTATTTT.